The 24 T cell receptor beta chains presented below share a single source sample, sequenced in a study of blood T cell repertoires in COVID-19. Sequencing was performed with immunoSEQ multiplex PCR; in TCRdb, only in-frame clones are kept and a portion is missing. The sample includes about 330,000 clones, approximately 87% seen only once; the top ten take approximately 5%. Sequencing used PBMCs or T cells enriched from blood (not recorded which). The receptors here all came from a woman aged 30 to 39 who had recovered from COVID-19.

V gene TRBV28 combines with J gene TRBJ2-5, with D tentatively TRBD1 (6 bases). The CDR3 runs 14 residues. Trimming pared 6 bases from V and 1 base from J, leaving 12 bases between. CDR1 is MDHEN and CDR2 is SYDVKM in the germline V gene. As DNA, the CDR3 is TGTGCCAGCAGCGTCGACAGGATCCAAGAGACCCAGTACTTC. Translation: CASSVDRIQETQYF.

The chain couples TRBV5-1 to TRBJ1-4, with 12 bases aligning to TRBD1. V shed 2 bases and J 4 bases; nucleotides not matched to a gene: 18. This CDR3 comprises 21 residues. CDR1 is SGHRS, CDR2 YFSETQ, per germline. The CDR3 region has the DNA TGCGCCAGCAGCTTTTTACATTCCGGGACAGGGGGCGTTGGATATAATGAAAAACTGTTTTTT. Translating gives CASSFLHSGTGGVGYNEKLFF. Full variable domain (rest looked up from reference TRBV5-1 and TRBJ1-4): KAGVTQTPRYLIKTRGQQVTLSCSPISGHRSVSWYQQTPGQGLQFLFEYFSETQRNKGNFPGRFSGRQFSNSRSEMNVSTLELGDSALYLCASSFLHSGTGGVGYNEKLFFGSGTQLSVL.

CDR3 region: CASSTLPGGGDQPQHF. CDR3 in DNA: TGTGCCAGTAGCACCCTTCCAGGGGGTGGGGATCAGCCCCAGCATTTT. The chain links TRBV19 to TRBJ1-5; 7 bases match TRBD1. Germline trimming cut 6 bases from V and 5 bases from J; bases unmatched to any gene: 13. The CDR3 contains 16 residues. Germline assignment: CDR1 LNHDA and CDR2 SQIVND (reference sequence).

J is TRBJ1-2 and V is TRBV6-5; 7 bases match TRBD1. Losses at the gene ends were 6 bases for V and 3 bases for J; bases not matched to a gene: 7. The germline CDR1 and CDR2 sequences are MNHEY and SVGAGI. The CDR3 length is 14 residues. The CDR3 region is CASSQGQNYYGYTF. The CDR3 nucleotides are TGTGCCAGCAGCCAGGGACAGAACTACTATGGCTACACCTTC.

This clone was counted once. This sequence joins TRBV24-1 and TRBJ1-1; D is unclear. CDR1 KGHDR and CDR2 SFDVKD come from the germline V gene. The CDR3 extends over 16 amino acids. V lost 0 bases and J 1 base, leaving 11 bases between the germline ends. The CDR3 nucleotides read TGTGCCACCAGTGATTTGCTTAGCGAGGGGAACACTGAAGCTTTCTTT. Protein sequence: CATSDLLSEGNTEAFF.

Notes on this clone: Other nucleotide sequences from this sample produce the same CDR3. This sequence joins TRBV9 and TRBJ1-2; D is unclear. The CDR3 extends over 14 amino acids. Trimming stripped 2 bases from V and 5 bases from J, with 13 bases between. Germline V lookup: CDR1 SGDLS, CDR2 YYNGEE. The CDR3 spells CASSVNAGRYGYTF. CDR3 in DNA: TGTGCCAGCAGCGTTAATGCAGGCCGTTATGGCTACACCTTC.

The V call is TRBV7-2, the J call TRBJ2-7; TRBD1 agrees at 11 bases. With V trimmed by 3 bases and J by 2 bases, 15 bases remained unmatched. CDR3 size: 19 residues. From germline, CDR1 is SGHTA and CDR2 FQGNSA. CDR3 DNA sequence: TGTGCCAGCAGCTTGGGACAGGGGGTCTTTCAGTTCTACCCCTACGAGCAGTACTTC. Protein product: CASSLGQGVFQFYPYEQYF.

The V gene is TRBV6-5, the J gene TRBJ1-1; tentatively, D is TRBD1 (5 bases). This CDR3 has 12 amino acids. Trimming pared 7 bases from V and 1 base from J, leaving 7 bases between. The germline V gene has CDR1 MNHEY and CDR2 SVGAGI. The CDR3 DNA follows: TGTGCCAGCAAGCAGGGGAACACTGAAGCTTTCTTT. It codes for CASKQGNTEAFF.

Here the CDR3 DNA reads TGTGCCAGCAGTTCGCCAGGGGGCGCGGGAGGGGAGACCCAGTACTTC. It yields the protein CASSSPGGAGGETQYF. This chain links TRBV28 with TRBJ2-5; TRBD2 is a possible D gene (9 bases). CDR3 length: 16 residues. The germline gives CDR1 MDHEN, CDR2 SYDVKM. Trimming removed 4 bases from V and 5 bases from J, with 20 bases in between.

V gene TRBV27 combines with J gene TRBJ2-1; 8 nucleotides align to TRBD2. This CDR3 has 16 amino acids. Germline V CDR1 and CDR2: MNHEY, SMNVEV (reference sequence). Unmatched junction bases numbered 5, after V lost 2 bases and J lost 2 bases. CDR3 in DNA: TGTGCCAGCAGTTTACCTCTAGCGGGCCCCTACAATGAGCAGTTCTTC. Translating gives CASSLPLAGPYNEQFF.

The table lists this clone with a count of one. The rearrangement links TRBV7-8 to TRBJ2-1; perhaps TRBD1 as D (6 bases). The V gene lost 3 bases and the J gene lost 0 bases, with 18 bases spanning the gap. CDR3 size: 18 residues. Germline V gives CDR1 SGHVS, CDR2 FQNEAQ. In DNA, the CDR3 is TGTGCCAGCAGCTTGGTGGGGGCCGTCTTAAGCTCCTACAATGAGCAGTTCTTC. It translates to CASSLVGAVLSSYNEQFF. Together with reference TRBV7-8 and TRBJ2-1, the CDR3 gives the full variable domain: GAGVSQSPRYKVAKRGQDVALRCDPISGHVSLFWYQQALGQGPEFLTYFQNEAQLDKSGLPSDRFFAERPEGSVSTLKIQRTQQEDSAVYLCASSLVGAVLSSYNEQFFGPGTRLTVL.

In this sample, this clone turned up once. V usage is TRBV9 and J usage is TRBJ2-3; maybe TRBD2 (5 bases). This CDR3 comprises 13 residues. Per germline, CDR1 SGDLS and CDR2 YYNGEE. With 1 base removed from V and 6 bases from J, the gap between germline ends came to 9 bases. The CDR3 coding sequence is TGTGCCAGCAGCGTACTAGCCTCGGATACGCAGTATTTT. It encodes CASSVLASDTQYF.

The chain's CDR3 is CATSRDKGTGGSGYTF. The DNA of the CDR3 is TGTGCCACCAGCAGAGATAAAGGGACAGGGGGTAGTGGCTACACCTTC. This sequence joins TRBV15 and TRBJ1-2, with TRBD1 identical over 11 bases. This CDR3 is built from 16 residues. Trimming removed 0 bases from V and 7 bases from J; junction bases left unmatched: 7. Germline assignment: CDR1 LNHNV and CDR2 YYDKDF (reference sequence).

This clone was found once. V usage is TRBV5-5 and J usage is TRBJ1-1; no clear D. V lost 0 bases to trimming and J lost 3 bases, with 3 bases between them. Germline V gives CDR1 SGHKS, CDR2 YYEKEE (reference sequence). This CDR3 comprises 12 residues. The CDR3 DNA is TGTGCCAGCAGCTTGGCGTACACTGAAGCTTTCTTT. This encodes CASSLAYTEAFF.

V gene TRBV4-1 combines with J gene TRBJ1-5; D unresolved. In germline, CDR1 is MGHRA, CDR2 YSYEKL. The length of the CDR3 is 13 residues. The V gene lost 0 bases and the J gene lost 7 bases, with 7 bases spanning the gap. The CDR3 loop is CASSQDLQQPQHF. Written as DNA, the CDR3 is TGCGCCAGCAGCCAAGATCTTCAGCAGCCCCAGCATTTT.

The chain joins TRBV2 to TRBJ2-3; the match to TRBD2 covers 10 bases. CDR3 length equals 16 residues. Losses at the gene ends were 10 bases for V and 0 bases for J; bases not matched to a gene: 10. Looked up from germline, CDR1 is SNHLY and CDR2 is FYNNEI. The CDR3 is CATLAGRYFSTDTQYF. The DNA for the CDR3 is TGTGCCACACTAGCGGGGCGATACTTTAGCACAGATACGCAGTATTTT.

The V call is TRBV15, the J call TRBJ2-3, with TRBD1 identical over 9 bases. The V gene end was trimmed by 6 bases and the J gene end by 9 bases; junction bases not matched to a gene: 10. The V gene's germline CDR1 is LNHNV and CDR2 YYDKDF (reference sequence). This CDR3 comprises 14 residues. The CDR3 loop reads CATRPGQGRGTQYF. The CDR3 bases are TGTGCCACCAGACCAGGACAGGGGAGAGGCACGCAGTATTTT. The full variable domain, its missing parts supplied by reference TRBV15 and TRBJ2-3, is DAMVIQNPRYQVTQFGKPVTLSCSQTLNHNVMYWYQQKSSQAPKLLFHYYDKDFNNEADTPDNFQSRRPNTSFCFLDIRSPGLGDTAMYLCATRPGQGRGTQYFGPGTRLTVL.

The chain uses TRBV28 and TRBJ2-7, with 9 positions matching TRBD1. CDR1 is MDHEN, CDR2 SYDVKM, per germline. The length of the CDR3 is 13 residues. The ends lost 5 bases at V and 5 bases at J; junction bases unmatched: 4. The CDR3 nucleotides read TGTGCCAGCAGTCACAGGGGGCTGGACGAGCAGTACTTC. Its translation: CASSHRGLDEQYF.

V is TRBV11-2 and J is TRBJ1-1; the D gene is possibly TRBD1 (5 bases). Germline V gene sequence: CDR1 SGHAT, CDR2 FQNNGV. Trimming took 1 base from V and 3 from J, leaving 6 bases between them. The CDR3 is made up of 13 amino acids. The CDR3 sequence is CASSLAGYTEAFF. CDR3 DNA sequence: TGTGCCAGCAGCTTAGCAGGGTACACTGAAGCTTTCTTT.

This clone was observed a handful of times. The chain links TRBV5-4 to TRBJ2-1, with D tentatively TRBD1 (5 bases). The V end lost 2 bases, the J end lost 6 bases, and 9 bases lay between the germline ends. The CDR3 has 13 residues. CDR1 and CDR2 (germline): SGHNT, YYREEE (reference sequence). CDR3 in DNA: TGTGCCAGCAGCTTTCAGGGTGGCAATGAGCAGTTCTTC. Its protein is CASSFQGGNEQFF. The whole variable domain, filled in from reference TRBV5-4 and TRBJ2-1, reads ETGVTQSPTHLIKTRGQQVTLRCSSQSGHNTVSWYQQALGQGPQFIFQYYREEENGRGNFPPRFSGLQFPNYSSELNVNALELDDSALYLCASSFQGGNEQFFGPGTRLTVL.

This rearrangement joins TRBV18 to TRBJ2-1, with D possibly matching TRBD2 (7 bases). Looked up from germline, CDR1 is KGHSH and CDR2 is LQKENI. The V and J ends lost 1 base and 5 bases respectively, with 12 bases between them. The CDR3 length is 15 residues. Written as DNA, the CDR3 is TGTGCCAGCTCACCACGCGGGGGCAGCAACAATGAGCAGTTCTTC. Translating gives CASSPRGGSNNEQFF. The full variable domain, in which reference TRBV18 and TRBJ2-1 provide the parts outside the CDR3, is NAGVMQNPRHLVRRRGQEARLRCSPMKGHSHVYWYRQLPEEGLKFMVYLQKENIIDESGMPKERFSAEFPKEGPSILRIQQVVRGDSAAYFCASSPRGGSNNEQFFGPGTRLTVL.

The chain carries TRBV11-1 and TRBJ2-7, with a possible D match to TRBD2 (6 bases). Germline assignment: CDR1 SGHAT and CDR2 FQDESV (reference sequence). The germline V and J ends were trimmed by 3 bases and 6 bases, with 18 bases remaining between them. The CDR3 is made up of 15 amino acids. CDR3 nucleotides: TGTGCCAGCAGCTTCGACCCCCGGGGGACCCTCGAGCAGTACTTC. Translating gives CASSFDPRGTLEQYF.

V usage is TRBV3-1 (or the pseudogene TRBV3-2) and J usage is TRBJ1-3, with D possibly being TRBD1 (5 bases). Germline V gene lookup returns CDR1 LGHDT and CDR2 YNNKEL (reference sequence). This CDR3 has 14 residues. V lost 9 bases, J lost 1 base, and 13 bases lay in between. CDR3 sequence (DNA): TGTGCCAGTGTAGGGGTTCTTTCTGGAAACACCATATATTTT. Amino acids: CASVGVLSGNTIYF.

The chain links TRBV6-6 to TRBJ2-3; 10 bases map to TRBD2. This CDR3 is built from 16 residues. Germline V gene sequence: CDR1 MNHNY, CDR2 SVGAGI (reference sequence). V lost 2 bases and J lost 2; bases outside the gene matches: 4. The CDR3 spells CASSYPLAGVTDTQYF. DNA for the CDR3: TGTGCCAGCAGTTACCCCCTAGCGGGGGTCACAGATACGCAGTATTTT.